This is a list of T cell receptor beta chains from one sample in a study of T cells in narcolepsy. TCRdb keeps only in-frame clones here, not all; method: immunoSEQ multiplex PCR. The table has tens of thousands of clones, 79% seen once; the top ten hold more than 6.5%. Material: memory (CD45RA-) CD4+ T cells from blood. These receptors were obtained from a human donor in good health. CDR3s include the opening cysteine and the closing phenylalanine or tryptophan. Fields, in order: J gene, D gene, V gene, clone size, CDR3 protein, CDR3 DNA. D genes are given only for firm matches. Not all rows give a size; the values are once, few, many and, for expanded clones, a class.

j_call: TRBJ2-1; d_call: TRBD2; v_call: TRBV19; clone_size: -; cdr3_aa: CASSPAGLLAGGPYNEQFF; cdr3_nt: TGTGCCAGTAGCCCGGCGGGCCTTCTAGCGGGGGGGCCCTACAATGAGCAGTTCTTC
j_call: TRBJ2-4; d_call: -; v_call: TRBV14; clone_size: -; cdr3_aa: CASSLAGANLAKNIQYF; cdr3_nt: TGTGCCAGCAGCCTGGCGGGGGCCAACCTAGCCAAAAACATTCAGTACTTC
j_call: TRBJ1-6; d_call: TRBD1; v_call: TRBV28; clone_size: -; cdr3_aa: CASIPIRRTGANSPLHF; cdr3_nt: TGTGCCAGCATCCCCATCCGTAGGACAGGGGCAAATTCACCCCTCCACTTT
j_call: TRBJ1-3; d_call: -; v_call: TRBV7-9; clone_size: -; cdr3_aa: CASSLSTNTIYF; cdr3_nt: TGTGCCAGCAGCTTATCGACCAACACCATATATTTT
j_call: TRBJ1-2; d_call: TRBD1; v_call: TRBV9; clone_size: -; cdr3_aa: CASSVGLDRSYGYTF; cdr3_nt: TGTGCCAGCAGCGTAGGACTGGACAGGTCGTATGGCTACACCTTC
j_call: TRBJ1-2; d_call: TRBD1; v_call: TRBV27; clone_size: -; cdr3_aa: CASSSQGARSDGYTF; cdr3_nt: TGTGCCAGCAGTTCCCAGGGGGCGCGATCGGATGGCTACACCTTC
j_call: TRBJ1-4; d_call: TRBD1; v_call: TRBV5-6; clone_size: few; cdr3_aa: CASSLAGGINEKLFF; cdr3_nt: TGTGCCAGCAGCTTGGCAGGGGGTATAAATGAAAAACTGTTTTTT
j_call: TRBJ1-5; d_call: -; v_call: TRBV28; clone_size: -; cdr3_aa: CASSLASQPQHF; cdr3_nt: TGTGCCAGCAGTTTAGCGTCCCAGCCCCAGCATTTT
j_call: TRBJ2-7; d_call: -; v_call: TRBV2; clone_size: -; cdr3_aa: CASAGVEGSYEQYF; cdr3_nt: TGTGCCAGCGCCGGGGTCGAGGGCTCCTACGAGCAGTACTTC
j_call: TRBJ1-2; d_call: -; v_call: TRBV2; clone_size: -; cdr3_aa: CASRAGTEGGYTF; cdr3_nt: TGTGCCAGCAGGGCCGGGACCGAGGGAGGCTACACCTTC
j_call: TRBJ2-7; d_call: TRBD1; v_call: TRBV5-4; clone_size: -; cdr3_aa: CASSLRQGARPSSYEQYF; cdr3_nt: TGTGCCAGCAGCTTGCGTCAGGGGGCGCGCCCCAGCTCCTACGAGCAGTACTTC
j_call: TRBJ2-5; d_call: TRBD2; v_call: TRBV19; clone_size: -; cdr3_aa: CASSPRTSGRAVETQYF; cdr3_nt: TGTGCCAGTAGTCCCAGGACTAGCGGGAGGGCCGTGGAGACCCAGTACTTC
j_call: TRBJ2-3; d_call: TRBD2; v_call: TRBV7-2; clone_size: -; cdr3_aa: CASSLWRGKDTQYF; cdr3_nt: TGTGCCAGCAGCCTTTGGCGGGGGAAGGATACGCAGTATTTT
j_call: TRBJ2-5; d_call: -; v_call: TRBV14; clone_size: -; cdr3_aa: CASSQGLGNQETQYF; cdr3_nt: TGTGCCAGCAGCCAAGGTCTGGGCAACCAAGAGACCCAGTACTTC
j_call: TRBJ2-1; d_call: -; v_call: TRBV18; clone_size: -; cdr3_aa: CASSPGLNEQFF; cdr3_nt: TGTGCCAGCTCACCAGGGCTAAATGAGCAGTTCTTC
j_call: TRBJ1-2; d_call: -; v_call: TRBV6-1; clone_size: once; cdr3_aa: CASSESYSGVSDYGYTF; cdr3_nt: TGTGCCAGCAGTGAATCTTACAGTGGGGTTTCGGACTATGGCTACACCTTC
j_call: TRBJ1-5; d_call: -; v_call: TRBV10-2; clone_size: -; cdr3_aa: CASSEFSQPQHF; cdr3_nt: TGCGCCAGCAGTGAGTTCTCTCAGCCCCAGCATTTT
j_call: TRBJ2-3; d_call: -; v_call: TRBV29-1; clone_size: once; cdr3_aa: CSVGTRLTDTQYF; cdr3_nt: TGCAGCGTTGGGACCAGACTCACAGATACGCAGTATTTT
j_call: TRBJ2-1; d_call: -; v_call: TRBV2; clone_size: -; cdr3_aa: CASKRGGPVYNEQFF; cdr3_nt: TGTGCCAGCAAAAGAGGAGGGCCGGTATACAATGAGCAGTTCTTC
j_call: TRBJ2-7; d_call: -; v_call: TRBV7-2; clone_size: -; cdr3_aa: CASSPRAGPFDEQYF; cdr3_nt: TGTGCCAGCAGCCCCAGGGCGGGCCCCTTTGACGAGCAGTACTTC
j_call: TRBJ1-2; d_call: TRBD1; v_call: TRBV7-2; clone_size: -; cdr3_aa: CASSGRDSTYGYTF; cdr3_nt: TGTGCCAGCAGCGGCCGGGACAGCACCTATGGCTACACCTTC
j_call: TRBJ1-5; d_call: -; v_call: TRBV7-2; clone_size: once; cdr3_aa: CASSFWGLNQPQHF; cdr3_nt: TGTGCCAGCAGCTTCTGGGGATTAAATCAGCCCCAGCATTTT
j_call: TRBJ1-4; d_call: -; v_call: TRBV5-1; clone_size: -; cdr3_aa: CASRYRWEANEKLFF; cdr3_nt: TGCGCCAGCAGGTACCGGTGGGAGGCTAATGAAAAGCTGTTTTTT
j_call: TRBJ2-7; d_call: TRBD2; v_call: TRBV19; clone_size: -; cdr3_aa: CASSLQRGRSYEQYF; cdr3_nt: TGTGCCAGTAGCCTACAGCGGGGGAGGTCCTACGAGCAGTACTTC
j_call: TRBJ1-2; d_call: TRBD1; v_call: TRBV19; clone_size: -; cdr3_aa: CASSYGAGGNYGYTF; cdr3_nt: TGTGCCAGTAGTTACGGCGCAGGGGGGAACTATGGCTACACCTTC
j_call: TRBJ1-6; d_call: -; v_call: TRBV6-1; clone_size: -; cdr3_aa: CASCQGDPINSPLHF; cdr3_nt: TGTGCCAGCTGTCAGGGCGACCCAATCAATTCACCCCTCCACTTT
j_call: TRBJ2-5; d_call: -; v_call: TRBV5-1; clone_size: once; cdr3_aa: CASSLRPGAGEQYF; cdr3_nt: TGCGCCAGCAGCTTAAGGCCGGGGGCAGGGGAGCAGTACTTC
j_call: TRBJ2-1; d_call: TRBD2; v_call: TRBV5-1; clone_size: -; cdr3_aa: CASSPGSGRGNNEQFF; cdr3_nt: TGCGCCAGCAGCCCGGGGAGCGGGAGGGGGAACAATGAGCAGTTCTTC
j_call: TRBJ1-2; d_call: -; v_call: TRBV5-6; clone_size: -; cdr3_aa: CASSSDANYGYTF; cdr3_nt: TGTGCCAGCAGCTCTGACGCCAACTATGGCTACACCTTC
j_call: TRBJ2-5; d_call: -; v_call: TRBV7-9; clone_size: -; cdr3_aa: CASSDQGTPTRETQYF; cdr3_nt: TGTGCCAGCAGCGATCAAGGGACTCCGACGAGGGAGACCCAGTACTTC
j_call: TRBJ2-7; d_call: -; v_call: TRBV10-2; clone_size: -; cdr3_aa: CASSLLNYEQYF; cdr3_nt: TGCGCCAGCAGCCTACTGAACTACGAGCAGTACTTC
j_call: TRBJ2-5; d_call: TRBD1; v_call: TRBV19; clone_size: -; cdr3_aa: CASSTPGTGYWTQYF; cdr3_nt: TGTGCCAGTAGTACCCCTGGGACAGGGTATTGGACCCAGTACTTC
j_call: TRBJ1-2; d_call: -; v_call: TRBV6-1; clone_size: once; cdr3_aa: CASSDPSGGIDGYTF; cdr3_nt: TGTGCCAGCAGTGACCCCAGCGGGGGGATAGATGGCTACACCTTC
j_call: TRBJ2-7; d_call: -; v_call: TRBV19; clone_size: -; cdr3_aa: CASSIRDIGSYEQYF; cdr3_nt: TGTGCCAGTAGTATCCGGGACATAGGTTCCTACGAGCAGTACTTC
j_call: TRBJ2-1; d_call: -; v_call: TRBV7-3; clone_size: -; cdr3_aa: CASSLEPDRARNEQFF; cdr3_nt: TGTGCCAGCAGCTTGGAACCGGACCGGGCGCGGAATGAGCAGTTCTTC
j_call: TRBJ2-2; d_call: -; v_call: TRBV7-2; clone_size: -; cdr3_aa: CASSLETGPGELFF; cdr3_nt: TGTGCCAGCAGCTTAGAAACAGGTCCCGGGGAGCTGTTTTTT
j_call: TRBJ1-4; d_call: TRBD1; v_call: TRBV7-9; clone_size: -; cdr3_aa: CASTGGQVFNEKLFF; cdr3_nt: TGTGCCAGCACCGGAGGACAGGTTTTTAATGAAAAACTGTTTTTT
j_call: TRBJ2-2; d_call: TRBD2; v_call: TRBV4-3; clone_size: -; cdr3_aa: CASSQEWTSGGNLNTGELFF; cdr3_nt: TGCGCCAGCAGCCAAGAATGGACTAGCGGGGGGAACCTGAACACCGGGGAGCTGTTTTTT
j_call: TRBJ2-5; d_call: -; v_call: TRBV7-2; clone_size: -; cdr3_aa: CASSGIGGETQYF; cdr3_nt: TGTGCCAGCAGCGGGATAGGAGGTGAGACCCAGTACTTC
j_call: TRBJ2-7; d_call: TRBD1; v_call: TRBV5-4; clone_size: once; cdr3_aa: CASSLGPGQGSPSF; cdr3_nt: TGTGCCAGCAGCTTGGGACCGGGACAGGGGTCCCCAAGCTTC
j_call: TRBJ1-2; d_call: -; v_call: TRBV4-1; clone_size: -; cdr3_aa: CASSQGSKAVNYGYTF; cdr3_nt: TGCGCCAGCAGCCAAGGGAGCAAGGCAGTTAACTATGGCTACACCTTC
j_call: TRBJ1-1; d_call: -; v_call: TRBV25-1; clone_size: -; cdr3_aa: CASSEIRGGAFF; cdr3_nt: TGTGCCAGCAGTGAAATCAGGGGTGGCGCTTTCTTT
j_call: TRBJ2-7; d_call: -; v_call: TRBV6-5; clone_size: once; cdr3_aa: CAITRDPSYEQYF; cdr3_nt: TGTGCCATCACTCGGGACCCAAGCTACGAGCAGTACTTC
j_call: TRBJ2-3; d_call: TRBD1; v_call: TRBV5-6; clone_size: once; cdr3_aa: CASSGSGTGWTDTQYF; cdr3_nt: TGTGCCAGCAGCGGATCGGGGACAGGGTGGACAGATACGCAGTATTTT